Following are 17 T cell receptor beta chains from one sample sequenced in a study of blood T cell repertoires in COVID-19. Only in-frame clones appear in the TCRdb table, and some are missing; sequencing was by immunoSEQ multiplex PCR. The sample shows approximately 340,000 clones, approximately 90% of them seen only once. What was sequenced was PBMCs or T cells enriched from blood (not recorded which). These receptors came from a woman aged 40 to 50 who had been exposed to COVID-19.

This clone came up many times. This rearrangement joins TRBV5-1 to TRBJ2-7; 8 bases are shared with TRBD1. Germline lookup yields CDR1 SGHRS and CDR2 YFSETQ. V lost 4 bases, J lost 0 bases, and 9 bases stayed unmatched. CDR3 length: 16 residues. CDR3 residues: CASSLTGQGPSYEQYF. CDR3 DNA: TGCGCCAGCAGCCTAACCGGACAGGGCCCCTCCTACGAGCAGTACTTC.

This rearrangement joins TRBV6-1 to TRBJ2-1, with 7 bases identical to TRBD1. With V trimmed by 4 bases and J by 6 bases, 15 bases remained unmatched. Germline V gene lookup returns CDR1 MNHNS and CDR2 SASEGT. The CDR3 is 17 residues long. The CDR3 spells CASSVLSAGTVANEQFF. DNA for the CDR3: TGTGCCAGCAGTGTACTATCCGCCGGGACAGTCGCCAATGAGCAGTTCTTC.

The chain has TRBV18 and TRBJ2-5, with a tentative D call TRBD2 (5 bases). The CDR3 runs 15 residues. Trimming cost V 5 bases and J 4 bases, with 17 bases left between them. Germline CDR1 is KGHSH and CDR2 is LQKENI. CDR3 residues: CASSSRDLTRETQYF. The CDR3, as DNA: TGTGCCAGCTCAAGCCGGGATTTAACGAGAGAGACCCAGTACTTC.

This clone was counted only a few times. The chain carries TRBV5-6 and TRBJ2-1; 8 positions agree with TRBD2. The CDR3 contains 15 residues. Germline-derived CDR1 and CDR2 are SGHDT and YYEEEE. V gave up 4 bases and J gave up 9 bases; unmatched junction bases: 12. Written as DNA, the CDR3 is TGTGCCAGCAGCAAATTCTTAGCGGGGATGGCTGAGCAGTTCTTC. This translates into CASSKFLAGMAEQFF.

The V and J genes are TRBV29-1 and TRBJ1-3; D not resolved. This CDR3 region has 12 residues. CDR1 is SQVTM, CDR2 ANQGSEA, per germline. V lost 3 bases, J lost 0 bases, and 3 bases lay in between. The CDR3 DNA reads TGCAGCGTTGAGTACTCTGGAAACACCATATATTTT. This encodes CSVEYSGNTIYF.

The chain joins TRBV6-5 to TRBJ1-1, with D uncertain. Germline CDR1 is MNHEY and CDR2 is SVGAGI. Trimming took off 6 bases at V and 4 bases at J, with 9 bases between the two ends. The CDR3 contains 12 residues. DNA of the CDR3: TGTGCCAGCAGCCGAACGGGCACTGAAGCTTTCTTT. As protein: CASSRTGTEAFF.

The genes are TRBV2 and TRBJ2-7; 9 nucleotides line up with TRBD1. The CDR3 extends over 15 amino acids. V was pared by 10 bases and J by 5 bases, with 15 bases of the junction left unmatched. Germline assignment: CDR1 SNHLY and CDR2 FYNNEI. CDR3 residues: CATSPETGGPDEQYF. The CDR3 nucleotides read TGTGCCACTTCTCCTGAGACAGGGGGACCGGACGAGCAGTACTTC.

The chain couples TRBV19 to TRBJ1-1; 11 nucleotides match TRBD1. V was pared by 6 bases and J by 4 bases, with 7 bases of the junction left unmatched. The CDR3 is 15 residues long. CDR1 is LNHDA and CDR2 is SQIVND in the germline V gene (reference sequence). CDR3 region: CASRPQGTGGTEAFF. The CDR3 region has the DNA TGTGCCAGTAGACCCCAGGGGACAGGGGGCACTGAAGCTTTCTTT.

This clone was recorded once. The CDR3 bases are TGTGCCAGCAGTGGACAGTTCTATGGCTACACCTTC. Translated, it gives CASSGQFYGYTF. The gene calls are TRBV2 and TRBJ1-2, with TRBD1 as a possible D gene (5 bases). V lost 4 bases, J lost 4 bases, and 7 bases lay in between. Germline CDR1 and CDR2: SNHLY and FYNNEI. CDR3 length equals 12 residues.

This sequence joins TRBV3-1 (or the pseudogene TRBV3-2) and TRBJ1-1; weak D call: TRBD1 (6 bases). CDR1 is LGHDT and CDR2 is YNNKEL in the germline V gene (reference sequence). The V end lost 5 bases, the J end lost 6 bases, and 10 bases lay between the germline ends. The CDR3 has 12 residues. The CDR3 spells CASSSEGAEAFF. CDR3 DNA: TGTGCCAGCAGCTCTGAGGGGGCTGAAGCTTTCTTT.

CDR3 protein: CASSLDRPNEKLFF. In nucleotides, the CDR3 is TGTGCCAGCAGCTTAGACAGACCTAATGAAAAACTGTTTTTT. This chain joins TRBV7-9 and TRBJ1-4; D unclear. Per the germline V gene, CDR1 is SEHNR and CDR2 is FQNEAQ (reference sequence). V lost 1 base and J lost 3, with 6 bases in between. The CDR3 runs 14 residues.

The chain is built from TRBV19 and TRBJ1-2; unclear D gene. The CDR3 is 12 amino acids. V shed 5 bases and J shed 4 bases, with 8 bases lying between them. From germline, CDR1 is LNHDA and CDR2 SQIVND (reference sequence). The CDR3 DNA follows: TGTGCCAGTAGTGCGGCCAGCTATGGCTACACCTTC. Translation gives CASSAASYGYTF.

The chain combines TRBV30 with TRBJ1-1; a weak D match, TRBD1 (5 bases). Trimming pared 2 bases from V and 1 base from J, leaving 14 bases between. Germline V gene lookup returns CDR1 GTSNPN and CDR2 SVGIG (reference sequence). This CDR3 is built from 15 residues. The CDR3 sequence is CAWSPGISRNTEAFF. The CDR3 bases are TGTGCCTGGAGTCCAGGGATTAGTCGGAACACTGAAGCTTTCTTT.

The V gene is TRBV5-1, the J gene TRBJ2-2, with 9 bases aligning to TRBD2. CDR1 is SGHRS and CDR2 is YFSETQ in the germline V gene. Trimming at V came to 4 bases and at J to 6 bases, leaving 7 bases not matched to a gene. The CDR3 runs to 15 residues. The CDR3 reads CASSPGTSWAGELFF. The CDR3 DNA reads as TGCGCCAGCAGCCCCGGGACTAGCTGGGCCGGGGAGCTGTTTTTT.

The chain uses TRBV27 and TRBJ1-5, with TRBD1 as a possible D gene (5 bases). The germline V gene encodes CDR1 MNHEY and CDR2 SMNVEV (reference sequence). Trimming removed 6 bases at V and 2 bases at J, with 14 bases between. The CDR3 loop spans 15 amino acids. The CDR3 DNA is TGTGCCAGCAGCCCCAGGGCTTACGGCAATCAGCCCCAGCATTTT. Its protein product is CASSPRAYGNQPQHF.

The CDR3 bases are TGTGCCAGTAGTTCATGGACTGAGAATTCACCCCTCCACTTT. This encodes CASSSWTENSPLHF. This chain links TRBV19 with TRBJ1-6; D is ambiguous. Trimming removed 5 bases from V and 7 bases from J, with 12 bases in between. From germline, CDR1 is LNHDA and CDR2 SQIVND (reference sequence). CDR3 length equals 14 residues.

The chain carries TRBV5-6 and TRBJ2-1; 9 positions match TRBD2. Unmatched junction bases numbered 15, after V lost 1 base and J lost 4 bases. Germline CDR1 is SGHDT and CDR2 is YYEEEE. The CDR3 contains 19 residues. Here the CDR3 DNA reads TGTGCCAGCAGCTTGCCAGGGCTGGCGGGAGGGCTTACATACAATGAGCAGTTCTTC. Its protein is CASSLPGLAGGLTYNEQFF. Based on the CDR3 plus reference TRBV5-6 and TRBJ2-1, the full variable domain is DAGVTQSPTHLIKTRGQQVTLRCSPKSGHDTVSWYQQALGQGPQFIFQYYEEEERQRGNFPDRFSGHQFPNYSSELNVNALLLGDSALYLCASSLPGLAGGLTYNEQFFGPGTRLTVL.